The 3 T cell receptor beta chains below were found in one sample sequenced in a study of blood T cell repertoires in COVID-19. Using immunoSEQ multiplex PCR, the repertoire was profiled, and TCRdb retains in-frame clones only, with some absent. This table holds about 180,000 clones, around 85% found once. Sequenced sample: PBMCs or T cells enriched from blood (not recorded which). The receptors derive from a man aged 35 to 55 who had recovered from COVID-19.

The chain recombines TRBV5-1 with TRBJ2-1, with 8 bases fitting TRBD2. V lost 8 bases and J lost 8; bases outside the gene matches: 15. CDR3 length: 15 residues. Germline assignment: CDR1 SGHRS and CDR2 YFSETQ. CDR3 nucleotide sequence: TGCGCCAGTAGAAACACGGGACTAGACGCGGATGAGCAGTTCTTC. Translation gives CASRNTGLDADEQFF.

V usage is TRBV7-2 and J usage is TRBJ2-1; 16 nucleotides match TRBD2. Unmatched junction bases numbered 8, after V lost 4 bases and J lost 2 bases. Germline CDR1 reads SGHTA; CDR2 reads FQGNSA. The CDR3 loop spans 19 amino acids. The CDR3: CASSSPGLAGGRPYNEQFF. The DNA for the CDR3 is TGTGCCAGCAGCTCGCCGGGACTAGCGGGAGGGCGTCCCTACAATGAGCAGTTCTTC.

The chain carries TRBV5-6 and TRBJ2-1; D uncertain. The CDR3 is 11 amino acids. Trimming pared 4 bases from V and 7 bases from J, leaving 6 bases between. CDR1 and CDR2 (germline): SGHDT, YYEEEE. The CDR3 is CASSTLNEQFF. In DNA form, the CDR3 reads TGTGCCAGCAGCACGCTAAATGAGCAGTTCTTC.